This T cell receptor beta chain was sequenced for a study of response to subunit inactivated influenza vaccine. Points from the study as a whole: It was the authors' suggestion that each seasonal influenza vaccination recruits few new T cells.

TCRdb reprocessed the RT-PCR reads via MiXCR and lists one record per CDR3 protein. The repertoire holds over 800,000 distinct CDR3 sequences, with around 21% as singletons. Looked up from germline, CDR1 is SGHRS and CDR2 is YFSETQ. This CDR3 comprises 14 residues. Trimming pared 5 bases from V and 5 bases from J, leaving 16 bases between. On this clonotype: Its antigen is unidentified.

The chain carries TRBV5-1 and TRBJ2-5; D is ambiguous. This sequence originates from a man aged 50-59 years who received an inactivated influenza vaccine. The sequencing here drew on PBMCs from blood, taken around 5 days after vaccination. The CDR3 here is CASRNVGLRETQYF. The CDR3 nucleotides are TGCGCCAGCAGAAACGTAGGGCTACGGGAGACCCAGTACTTC. Drawing the rest from reference TRBV5-1 and TRBJ2-5, the complete variable domain is KAGVTQTPRYLIKTRGQQVTLSCSPISGHRSVSWYQQTPGQGLQFLFEYFSETQRNKGNFPGRFSGRQFSNSRSEMNVSTLELGDSALYLCASRNVGLRETQYFGPGTRLLVL.